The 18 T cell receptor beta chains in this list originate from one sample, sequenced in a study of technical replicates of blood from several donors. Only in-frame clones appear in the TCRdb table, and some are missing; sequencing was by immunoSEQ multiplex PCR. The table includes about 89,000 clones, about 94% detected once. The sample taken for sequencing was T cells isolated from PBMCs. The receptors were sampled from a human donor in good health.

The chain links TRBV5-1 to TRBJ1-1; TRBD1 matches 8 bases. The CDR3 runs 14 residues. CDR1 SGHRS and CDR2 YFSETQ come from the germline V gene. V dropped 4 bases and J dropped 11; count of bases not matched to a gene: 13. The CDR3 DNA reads TGCGCCAGCAGCCTCTCCCCAGGGGGCGGGGGTGCTTTCTTT. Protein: CASSLSPGGGGAFF.

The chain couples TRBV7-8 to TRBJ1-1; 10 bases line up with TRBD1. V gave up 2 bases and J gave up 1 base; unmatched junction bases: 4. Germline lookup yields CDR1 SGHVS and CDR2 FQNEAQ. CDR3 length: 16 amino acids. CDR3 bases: TGTGCCAGCAGCTTAAGGACAGGGGGAAAGAACACTGAAGCTTTCTTT. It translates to CASSLRTGGKNTEAFF.

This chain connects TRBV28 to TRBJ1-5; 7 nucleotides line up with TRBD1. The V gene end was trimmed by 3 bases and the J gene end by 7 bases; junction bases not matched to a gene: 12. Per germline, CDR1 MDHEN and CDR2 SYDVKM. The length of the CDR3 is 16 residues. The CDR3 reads CASSLKTSGGIQPQHF. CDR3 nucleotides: TGTGCCAGCAGTTTGAAAACATCAGGGGGGATCCAGCCCCAGCATTTT.

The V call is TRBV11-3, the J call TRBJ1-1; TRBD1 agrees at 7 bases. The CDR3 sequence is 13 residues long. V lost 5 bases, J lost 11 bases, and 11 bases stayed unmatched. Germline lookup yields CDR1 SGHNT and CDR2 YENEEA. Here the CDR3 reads CASSLPGQSVAFF. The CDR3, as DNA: TGTGCCAGCAGCCTTCCGGGACAGTCGGTTGCTTTCTTT.

The CDR3: CASTGQGLSYEQYF. The CDR3 coding sequence is TGTGCCAGCACGGGACAGGGGCTCTCCTACGAGCAGTACTTC. The J gene is TRBJ2-7, the V gene TRBV27; 10 positions agree with TRBD1. Germline-derived CDR1 and CDR2 are MNHEY and SMNVEV (reference sequence). The V segment lost 7 bases and the J segment 0 bases; nucleotides outside the gene matches: 3. The CDR3 is 14 amino acids.

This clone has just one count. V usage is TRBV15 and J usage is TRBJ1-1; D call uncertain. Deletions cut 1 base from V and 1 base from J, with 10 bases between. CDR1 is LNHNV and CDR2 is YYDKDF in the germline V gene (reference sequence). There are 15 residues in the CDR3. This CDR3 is CATSRGRTANTEAFF. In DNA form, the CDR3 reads TGTGCCACCAGCAGAGGAAGAACAGCGAACACTGAAGCTTTCTTT.

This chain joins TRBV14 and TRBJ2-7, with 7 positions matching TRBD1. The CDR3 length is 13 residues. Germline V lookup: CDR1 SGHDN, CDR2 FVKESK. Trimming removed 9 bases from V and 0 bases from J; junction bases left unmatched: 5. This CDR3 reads CARDRSSSYEQYF. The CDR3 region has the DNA TGTGCCAGGGACAGGTCGAGCTCCTACGAGCAGTACTTC.

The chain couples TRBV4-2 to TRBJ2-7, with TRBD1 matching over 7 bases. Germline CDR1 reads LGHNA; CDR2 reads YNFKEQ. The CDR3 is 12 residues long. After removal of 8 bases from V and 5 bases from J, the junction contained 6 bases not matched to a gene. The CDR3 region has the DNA TGTGCCAGCGGCGACAGGGTGAACGAGCAGTACTTC. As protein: CASGDRVNEQYF.

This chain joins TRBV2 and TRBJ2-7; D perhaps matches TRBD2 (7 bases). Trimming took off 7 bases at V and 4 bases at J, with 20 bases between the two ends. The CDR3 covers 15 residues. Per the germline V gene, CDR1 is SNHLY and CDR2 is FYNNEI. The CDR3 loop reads CASTLGGGAGYEQYF. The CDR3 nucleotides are TGTGCCAGCACCTTAGGCGGGGGCGCAGGGTACGAGCAGTACTTC.

The DNA of the CDR3 is TGTGCCAGCAGTAAGATAGCTAACTATGGCTACACCTTC. Amino acids: CASSKIANYGYTF. The chain links TRBV28 to TRBJ1-2; D gene ambiguous. Trimming cost V 5 bases and J 0 bases, with 7 bases left between them. This CDR3 is 13 amino acids long. The germline V gene encodes CDR1 MDHEN and CDR2 SYDVKM.

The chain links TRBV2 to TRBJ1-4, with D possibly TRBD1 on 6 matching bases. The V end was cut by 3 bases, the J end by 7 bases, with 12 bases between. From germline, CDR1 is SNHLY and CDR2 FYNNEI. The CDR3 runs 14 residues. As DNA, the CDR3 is TGTGCCAGCAGTGACTACAGGGTGGGTGAAAAACTGTTTTTT. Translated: CASSDYRVGEKLFF.

CDR3 protein: CASTYRGRLDEQYF. The CDR3 DNA is TGTGCCAGCACCTACAGGGGGCGGTTGGACGAGCAGTACTTC. J is TRBJ2-7 and V is TRBV6-5, with 9 bases aligning to TRBD1. The CDR3 runs 14 residues. V shed 7 bases, J shed 5 bases, and the junction held 9 bases outside the gene matches. CDR1 is MNHEY, CDR2 SVGAGI, per germline.

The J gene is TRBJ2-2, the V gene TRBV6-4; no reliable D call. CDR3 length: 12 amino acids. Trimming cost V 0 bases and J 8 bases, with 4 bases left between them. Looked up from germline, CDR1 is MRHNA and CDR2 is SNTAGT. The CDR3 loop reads CASSDSRGELFF. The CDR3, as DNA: TGTGCCAGCAGTGACTCTCGGGGGGAGCTGTTTTTT.

CDR3 residues: CASSFHPGRAGQGDYEQYF. The CDR3 coding sequence is TGTGCCAGCAGTTTTCATCCCGGGCGGGCGGGACAGGGTGACTACGAGCAGTACTTC. The rearrangement links TRBV28 to TRBJ2-7; 9 nucleotides line up with TRBD1. Trimming cost V 3 bases and J 3 bases; bases outside gene matches: 18. The CDR3 totals 19 residues. Germline lookup yields CDR1 MDHEN and CDR2 SYDVKM.

The CDR3 nucleotides are TGCGCCAGCAGCCGGGACTCCCTGTACCAAGAGACCCAGTACTTC. Translation: CASSRDSLYQETQYF. The chain uses TRBV4-1 and TRBJ2-5; the D gene is possibly TRBD2 (6 bases). The germline V and J ends were trimmed by 4 bases and 0 bases, with 12 bases remaining between them. Looked up from germline, CDR1 is MGHRA and CDR2 is YSYEKL. The CDR3 contains 15 residues.

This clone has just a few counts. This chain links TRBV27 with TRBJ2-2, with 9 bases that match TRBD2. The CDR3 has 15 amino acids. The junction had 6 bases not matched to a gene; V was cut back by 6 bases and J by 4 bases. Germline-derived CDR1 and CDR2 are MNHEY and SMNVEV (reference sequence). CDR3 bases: TGTGCCAGCAGCTCTCTAGCGGGGCGCACCGGGGAGCTGTTTTTT. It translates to CASSSLAGRTGELFF.

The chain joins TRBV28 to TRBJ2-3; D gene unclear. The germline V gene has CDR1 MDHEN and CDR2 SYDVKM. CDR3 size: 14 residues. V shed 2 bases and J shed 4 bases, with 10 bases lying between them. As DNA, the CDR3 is TGTGCCAGCAGTTTAGCGAGAGTCCCAGATACGCAGTATTTT. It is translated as CASSLARVPDTQYF.

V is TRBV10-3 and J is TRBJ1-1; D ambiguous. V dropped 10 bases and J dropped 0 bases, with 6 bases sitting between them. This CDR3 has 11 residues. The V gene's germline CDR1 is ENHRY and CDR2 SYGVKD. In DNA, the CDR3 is TGTGCCACCACACTGAACACTGAAGCTTTCTTT. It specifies CATTLNTEAFF.